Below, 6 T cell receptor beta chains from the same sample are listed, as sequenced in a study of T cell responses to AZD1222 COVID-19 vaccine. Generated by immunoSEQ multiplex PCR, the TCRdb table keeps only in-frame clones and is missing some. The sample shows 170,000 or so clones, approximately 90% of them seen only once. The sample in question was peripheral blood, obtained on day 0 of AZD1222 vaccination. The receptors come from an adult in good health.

CDR3 protein: CASSYPTSMGSGELFF. CDR3 in DNA: TGTGCCAGCAGTTACCCGACTAGTATGGGCTCCGGGGAGCTGTTTTTT. The V gene is TRBV6-5, the J gene TRBJ2-2, with D possibly TRBD2 on 6 matching bases. The CDR3 spans 16 residues. The V and J ends lost 2 bases and 6 bases respectively, with 16 bases between them. CDR1 is MNHEY and CDR2 is SVGAGI in the germline V gene.

The CDR3 reads CASSESVGGYEAFF. The CDR3, as DNA: TGTGCCAGCAGTGAATCCGTCGGCGGATATGAAGCTTTCTTT. The chain has TRBV2 and TRBJ1-1; D not certain. Germline V gives CDR1 SNHLY, CDR2 FYNNEI. This CDR3 is built from 14 residues. V gave up 2 bases and J gave up 7 bases, with 14 bases separating them. Supplemented by reference TRBV2 and TRBJ1-1, the full variable domain reads EPEVTQTPSHQVTQMGQEVILRCVPISNHLYFYWYRQILGQKVEFLVSFYNNEISEKSEIFDDQFSVERPDGSNFTLKIRSTKLEDSAMYFCASSESVGGYEAFFGQGTRLTVV.

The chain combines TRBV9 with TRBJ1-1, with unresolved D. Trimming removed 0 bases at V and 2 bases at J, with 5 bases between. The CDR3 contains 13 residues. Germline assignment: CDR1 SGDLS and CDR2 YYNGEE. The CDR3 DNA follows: TGTGCCAGCAGCGTAGTAGATAACACTGAAGCTTTCTTT. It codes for CASSVVDNTEAFF.

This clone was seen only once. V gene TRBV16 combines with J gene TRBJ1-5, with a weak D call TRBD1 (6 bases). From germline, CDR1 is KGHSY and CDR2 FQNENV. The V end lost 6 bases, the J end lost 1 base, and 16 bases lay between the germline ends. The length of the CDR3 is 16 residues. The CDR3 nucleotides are TGTGCCAGCAGTCCAATAAGGGGGGGAAGCAATCAGCCCCAGCATTTT. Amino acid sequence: CASSPIRGGSNQPQHF. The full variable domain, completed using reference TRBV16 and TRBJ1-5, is GEEVAQTPKHLVRGEGQKAKLYCAPIKGHSYVFWYQQVLKNEFKFLISFQNENVFDETGMPKERFSAKCLPNSPCSLEIQATKLEDSAVYFCASSPIRGGSNQPQHFGDGTRLSIL.

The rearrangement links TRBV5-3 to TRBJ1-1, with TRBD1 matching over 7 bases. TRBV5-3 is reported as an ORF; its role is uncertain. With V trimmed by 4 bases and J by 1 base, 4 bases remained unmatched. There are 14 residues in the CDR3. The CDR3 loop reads CARSERQGNTEAFF. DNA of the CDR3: TGTGCCAGAAGCGAAAGACAGGGGAACACTGAAGCTTTCTTT.

The CDR3 region is CASSSRNNYGYTF. The DNA for the CDR3 is TGTGCCAGCAGTTCTCGGAATAACTATGGCTACACCTTC. The genes are TRBV6-2 or TRBV6-3 and TRBJ1-2; D not certain. With 4 bases removed from V and 1 base from J, the gap between germline ends came to 7 bases. Germline-derived CDR1 and CDR2 are MNHEY and SVGEGT. This CDR3 has 13 amino acids.